This T cell receptor (beta chain) was profiled in a study of T-cell reconstitution after alpha-beta-depleted transplantation in children. Unique molecular identifiers were used in preparing the TCRbeta library. TCRdb redid the calling of the PCR reads with MiXCR, one entry per CDR3 protein. The sample records 250,000 to 400,000 distinct CDR3 sequences, 23% being singletons. V shed 4 bases and J 6 bases; nucleotides not matched to a gene: 4. The germline gives CDR1 SGHVS, CDR2 FNYEAQ. The CDR3 consists of 13 residues. Of note for this clonotype: Its target is not known.

Notes on the study in general: Newly produced T cells mostly accounted for T-cell counts and diversity one year post-transplant.

The starting material was PBMCs, mostly from graft donor cells, obtained 180 days after TCRalphabeta/CD19-depleted stem cell transplant. This chain uses TRBV7-6 with TRBJ2-7; 9 positions match TRBD1. This receptor was taken from a male patient under 18 who had a stem cell transplant for acute lymphoblastic leukemia, so the T cells may come from the graft donor. The DNA of the CDR3 is TGTGCCAGCAGCTGGACAGGGGATGCCGAGCAGTACTTC. This gives the protein CASSWTGDAEQYF.